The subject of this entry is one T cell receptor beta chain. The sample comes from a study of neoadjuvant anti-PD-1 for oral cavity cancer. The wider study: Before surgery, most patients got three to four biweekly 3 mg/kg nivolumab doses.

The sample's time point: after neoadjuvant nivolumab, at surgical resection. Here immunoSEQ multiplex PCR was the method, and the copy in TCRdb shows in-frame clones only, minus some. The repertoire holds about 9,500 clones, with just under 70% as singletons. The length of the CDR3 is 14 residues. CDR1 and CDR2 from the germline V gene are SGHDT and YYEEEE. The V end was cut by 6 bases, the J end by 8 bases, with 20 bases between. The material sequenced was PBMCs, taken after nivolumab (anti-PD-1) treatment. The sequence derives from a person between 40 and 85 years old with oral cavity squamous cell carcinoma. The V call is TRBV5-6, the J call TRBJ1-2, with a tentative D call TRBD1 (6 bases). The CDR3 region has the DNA TGTGCCAGCACCTCCAAAGGGGGGGCGCGGGGCTACACCTTC. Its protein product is CASTSKGGARGYTF.